The 24 T cell receptor beta chains listed next were all sequenced from one sample in a study of blood T cell repertoires in COVID-19. Here immunoSEQ multiplex PCR was the method, and the copy in TCRdb shows in-frame clones only, minus some. The sample shows 95,000 to 110,000 clones, roughly 90% of them seen only once. Sequenced: peripheral blood. These receptors were taken from a woman aged 55-75 years with acute or convalescent COVID-19.

In this sample, this clone turned up once. The V and J genes are TRBV11-1 and TRBJ1-2, with no clear D. The CDR3 length is 13 residues. Germline-derived CDR1 and CDR2 are SGHAT and FQDESV (reference sequence). Trimming shortened V by 5 bases and J by 6 bases, and 13 bases separated the two germline ends. In DNA form, the CDR3 reads TGTGCCAGCAGCCTGCGGCCATCGGATGGCTACACCTTC. This translates into CASSLRPSDGYTF.

This chain uses TRBV6-5 with TRBJ1-3; D is unresolved. Trimming shortened V by 6 bases and J by 0 bases, and 12 bases separated the two germline ends. This CDR3 is built from 15 residues. Germline V lookup: CDR1 MNHEY, CDR2 SVGAGI. The CDR3 nucleotides are TGTGCCAGCAGCCCATTGGGCAGCTCTGGAAACACCATATATTTT. This gives the protein CASSPLGSSGNTIYF.

J is TRBJ1-5 and V is TRBV24-1; a possible D gene is TRBD1 (6 bases). The ends were cut back, 3 bases at V and 7 bases at J, with 15 bases in the middle. The CDR3 consists of 15 residues. Germline V gene data show CDR1 as KGHDR and CDR2 as SFDVKD. The DNA of the CDR3 is TGTGCCACCAGTGATACCAGGGGTGTCGGCCAGCCCCAGCATTTT. Protein product: CATSDTRGVGQPQHF.

The CDR3 nucleotides read TGTGCCAGCAGTTACGAGGAGAGCGCCCAAGAGACCCAGTACTTC. This gives the protein CASSYEESAQETQYF. J is TRBJ2-5 and V is TRBV6-5; D is unclear. Germline CDR1 and CDR2: MNHEY and SVGAGI. V gave up 2 bases and J gave up 1 base, with 11 bases separating them. This CDR3 comprises 15 residues.

The CDR3 protein is CASRQSPNYGYTF. DNA of the CDR3: TGTGCCAGCAGACAGTCCCCTAACTATGGCTACACCTTC. This sequence joins TRBV6-5 and TRBJ1-2; D remains ambiguous. The V gene's germline CDR1 is MNHEY and CDR2 SVGAGI. V shed 6 bases and J shed 0 bases, with 8 bases lying between them. This CDR3 has 13 residues.

This chain links TRBV19 with TRBJ1-6, with TRBD1 matching 8 bases. The V and J ends lost 5 bases and 9 bases, in that order; junction bases with no gene match: 6. CDR1 is LNHDA, CDR2 SQIVND, per germline (reference sequence). The CDR3 extends over 14 amino acids. The CDR3 DNA reads as TGTGCCAGTAGTGAGGCAGGGGGCGGTTCACCCCTCCACTTT. Translation: CASSEAGGGSPLHF.

This clone has a single count. The chain couples TRBV9 to TRBJ1-3; TRBD1 aligns across 10 bases. Trimming cost V 2 bases and J 3 bases; bases outside gene matches: 2. Germline V gives CDR1 SGDLS, CDR2 YYNGEE. This CDR3 has 15 amino acids. CDR3 loop: CASSVGTGVGNTIYF. The CDR3 DNA reads TGTGCCAGCAGCGTGGGGACAGGGGTTGGAAACACCATATATTTT.

The chain links TRBV3-1 (or the pseudogene TRBV3-2) to TRBJ1-3; 11 bases map to TRBD1. With 1 base clipped from V and 3 bases from J, the junction kept 2 bases outside the gene matches. The length of the CDR3 is 16 residues. Per germline, CDR1 LGHDT and CDR2 YNNKEL (reference sequence). The CDR3 sequence is CASSQGTGGHGNTIYF. The CDR3 bases are TGTGCCAGCAGCCAAGGGACAGGGGGCCATGGAAACACCATATATTTT.

The CDR3 is CASRGQPNTGELFF. In nucleotides, the CDR3 is TGTGCCAGCAGGGGACAGCCGAACACCGGGGAGCTGTTTTTT. The chain is built from TRBV27 and TRBJ2-2; 7 nucleotides line up with TRBD1. The V and J ends lost 6 bases and 0 bases, in that order; junction bases with no gene match: 1. Germline loops: CDR1 MNHEY, CDR2 SMNVEV (reference sequence). The CDR3 totals 14 residues.

This clone occurred once. The J gene is TRBJ1-1, the V gene TRBV6-6, with a weak D call TRBD1 (6 bases). V lost 4 bases and J 4 bases, leaving 13 bases between the germline ends. The CDR3 covers 14 residues. CDR1 is MNHNY, CDR2 SVGAGI, per germline (reference sequence). The CDR3 region is CASSSKTGSTEAFF. CDR3 coding DNA: TGTGCCAGCAGTTCCAAAACAGGGTCCACTGAAGCTTTCTTT.

The rearrangement uses TRBV9 and TRBJ2-5; weak D call: TRBD1 (5 bases). Trimming shortened V by 1 base and J by 2 bases, and 12 bases separated the two germline ends. CDR1 and CDR2 from the germline V gene are SGDLS and YYNGEE. There are 15 residues in the CDR3. The CDR3, as DNA: TGTGCCAGCAGCGTAAAGAGCAGGGAACAAGAGACCCAGTACTTC. Translated: CASSVKSREQETQYF.

This clone was detected once. This chain uses TRBV27 with TRBJ1-2, with 7 nucleotides matching TRBD1. Germline V lookup: CDR1 MNHEY, CDR2 SMNVEV (reference sequence). Losses at the gene ends were 6 bases for V and 3 bases for J; bases not matched to a gene: 10. This CDR3 is built from 15 residues. This CDR3 is CASSMGDSSYYGYTF. CDR3 nucleotides: TGTGCCAGCAGCATGGGGGACAGCTCATACTATGGCTACACCTTC.

This CDR3 is CASSQASSEGYTF. Written as DNA, the CDR3 is TGTGCCAGCAGCCAAGCGAGCAGCGAGGGCTACACCTTC. The chain employs TRBV3-1 (or the pseudogene TRBV3-2) and TRBJ1-2; unclear D gene. Germline V gene sequence: CDR1 LGHDT, CDR2 YNNKEL (reference sequence). Between the trimmed V and J ends, which lost 1 base and 8 bases, there was a span of 11 bases. The CDR3 has 13 residues.

J is TRBJ1-2 and V is TRBV6-5, with 10 bases that match TRBD1. The germline V gene encodes CDR1 MNHEY and CDR2 SVGAGI. The CDR3 extends over 15 amino acids. Trimming at V came to 6 bases and at J to 4 bases, leaving 8 bases not matched to a gene. The DNA for the CDR3 is TGTGCCAGCAGCTGGGTGGGGACAGGGGTCTATGGCTACACCTTC. Protein: CASSWVGTGVYGYTF.

V usage is TRBV19 and J usage is TRBJ2-1; D possibly corresponds to TRBD2 (6 bases). V lost 6 bases and J lost 8, with 17 bases in between. CDR3 length equals 14 residues. CDR1 is LNHDA, CDR2 SQIVND, per germline (reference sequence). CDR3 sequence (DNA): TGTGCCAGTAGCCTTACGGGGGTTTGGGATGAGCAGTTCTTC. This encodes CASSLTGVWDEQFF.

This chain uses TRBV9 with TRBJ2-1, with D possibly matching TRBD2 (6 bases). CDR1 and CDR2 from the germline V gene are SGDLS and YYNGEE. The CDR3 extends over 16 amino acids. Trimming stripped 0 bases from V and 9 bases from J, with 19 bases between. The CDR3 sequence: CASSVGEARNDGEQFF. As DNA, the CDR3 is TGTGCCAGCAGCGTAGGGGAGGCCCGTAACGACGGTGAGCAGTTCTTC.

J is TRBJ1-4 and V is TRBV19, with 11 nucleotides matching TRBD1. V lost 4 bases to trimming and J lost 3 bases; unmatched junction nucleotides: 1. This CDR3 is 15 amino acids long. Germline V gives CDR1 LNHDA, CDR2 SQIVND (reference sequence). The CDR3 protein is CASSTDRGPNEKLFF. The DNA of the CDR3 is TGTGCCAGTAGTACGGACAGGGGGCCTAATGAAAAACTGTTTTTT.

The V gene is TRBV10-3, the J gene TRBJ2-3; the D gene is possibly TRBD2 (5 bases). Deletions cut 0 bases from V and 1 base from J, with 8 bases between. The germline gives CDR1 ENHRY, CDR2 SYGVKD. The CDR3 has 15 residues. The CDR3 sequence: CAISESSRGTDTQYF. The CDR3, as DNA: TGTGCCATCAGTGAGTCTTCGCGGGGCACAGATACGCAGTATTTT.

This sequence joins TRBV20-1 and TRBJ2-3; 13 nucleotides line up with TRBD2. CDR3 size: 16 residues. J lost 2 bases, V lost 3 bases, and 5 bases had no gene match. CDR1 and CDR2 (germline): DFQATT, SNEGSKA (reference sequence). CDR3: CSASAGLAGPTDTQYF. The CDR3 DNA follows: TGCAGTGCTAGTGCGGGACTAGCGGGACCCACAGATACGCAGTATTTT.

This clone occurred once. The chain links TRBV27 to TRBJ1-1; weak D call: TRBD1 (5 bases). Trimming left V 2 bases short and J 0 bases short, with 10 bases between. Per the germline V gene, CDR1 is MNHEY and CDR2 is SMNVEV (reference sequence). CDR3 length: 15 residues. CDR3 coding DNA: TGTGCCAGCAGTTTAGGTCGGGGGGTGAACACTGAAGCTTTCTTT. This sequence encodes CASSLGRGVNTEAFF.

V and J are TRBV27 and TRBJ1-5; D not certain. CDR3 length: 13 amino acids. The ends were cut back, 6 bases at V and 0 bases at J, with 6 bases in the middle. The V gene's germline CDR1 is MNHEY and CDR2 SMNVEV (reference sequence). CDR3 loop: CASRLNSNQPQHF. DNA for the CDR3: TGTGCCAGCAGACTTAATAGCAATCAGCCCCAGCATTTT.

This clone has only one observation. The rearrangement links TRBV14 to TRBJ1-5; 8 bases are a match to TRBD1. After removal of 4 bases from V and 3 bases from J, the junction contained 17 bases not matched to a gene. The CDR3 has 19 amino acids. CDR1 and CDR2 (germline): SGHDN, FVKESK. Here the CDR3 DNA reads TGTGCCAGCAGCCGCTACCGGGACAGGTCCCAGGTTCCCAATCAGCCCCAGCATTTT. Amino acids: CASSRYRDRSQVPNQPQHF.

The chain links TRBV28 to TRBJ2-7; the match to TRBD1 covers 8 bases. The CDR3 is 12 amino acids. V shed 8 bases, J shed 7 bases, and the junction held 7 bases outside the gene matches. Germline CDR1 is MDHEN and CDR2 is SYDVKM. The DNA for the CDR3 is TGTGCCAGCTGCCAGGGGGCCGGTGAGCAGTACTTC. Translating gives CASCQGAGEQYF.

This clone has a single count. CDR3 amino acids: CASSVAGTGDEKLFF. CDR3 in DNA: TGTGCCAGCAGTGTCGCCGGGACAGGGGATGAAAAACTGTTTTTT. The rearrangement joins TRBV28 to TRBJ1-4; TRBD1 matches at 10 bases. Germline values: CDR1 MDHEN, CDR2 SYDVKM. Germline trimming cut 5 bases from V and 6 bases from J; bases unmatched to any gene: 6. CDR3 length equals 15 residues.